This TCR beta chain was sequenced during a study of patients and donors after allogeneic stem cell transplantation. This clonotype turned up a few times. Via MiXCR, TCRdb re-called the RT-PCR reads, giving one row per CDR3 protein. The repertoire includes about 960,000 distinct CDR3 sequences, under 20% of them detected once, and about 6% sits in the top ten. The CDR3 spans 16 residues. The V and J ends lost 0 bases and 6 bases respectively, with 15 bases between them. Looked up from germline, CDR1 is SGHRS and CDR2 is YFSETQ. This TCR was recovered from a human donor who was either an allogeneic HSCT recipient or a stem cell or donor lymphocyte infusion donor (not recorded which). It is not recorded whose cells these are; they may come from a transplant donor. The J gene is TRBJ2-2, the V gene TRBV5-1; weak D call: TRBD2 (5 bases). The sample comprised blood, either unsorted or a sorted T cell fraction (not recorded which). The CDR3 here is CASSLDTSDGAGELFF. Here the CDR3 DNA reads TGCGCCAGCAGCTTGGATACTAGTGATGGGGCCGGGGAGCTGTTTTTT.